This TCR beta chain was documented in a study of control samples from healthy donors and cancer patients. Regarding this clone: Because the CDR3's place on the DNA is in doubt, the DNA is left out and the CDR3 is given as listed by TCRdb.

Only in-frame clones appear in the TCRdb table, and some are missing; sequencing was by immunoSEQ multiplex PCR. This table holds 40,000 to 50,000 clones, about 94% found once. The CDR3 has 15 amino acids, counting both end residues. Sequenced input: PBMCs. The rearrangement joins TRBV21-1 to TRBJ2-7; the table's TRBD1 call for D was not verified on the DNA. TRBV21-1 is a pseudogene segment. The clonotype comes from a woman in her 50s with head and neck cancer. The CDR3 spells CASSKVGQGSYEQYF.